This TCR beta chain was captured in a study of blood T cell repertoires in COVID-19. At the level of the study: Researchers got acute and convalescent COVID-19 samples from the United States, Italy and Spain. T cells, B-cell-depleted T cells, or PBMCs provided the cDNA or gDNA that served as material.

In the original analysis: Amplification from reference gene primers served as the basis for estimated nucleated cell counts. TCRdb keeps only in-frame clones here, not all; method: immunoSEQ multiplex PCR. The V and J calls and clone size were taken over from that table, and D and trimming were inferred from the DNA. The table lists hundreds of thousands of clones, around nine tenths of them singletons, with over 8.5% in the top ten. Germline CDR1 is MNHEY and CDR2 is SMNVEV (reference sequence). This CDR3 comprises 15 residues. With 7 bases removed from V and 2 bases from J, the gap between germline ends came to 15 bases.

The sample taken for sequencing was peripheral blood. The chain couples TRBV27 to TRBJ2-1; weak D call: TRBD2 (7 bases). The clonotype comes from a woman aged 25 to 39 with COVID-19, enrolled during active disease. CDR3 sequence reads: CASTQGGGPYNEQFF. CDR3 in DNA: TGTGCCAGCACCCAAGGGGGGGGTCCCTACAATGAGCAGTTCTTC.